These T cell receptor beta chains were read from a single sample in a study of technical replicates of blood from a handful of donors. Profiled with immunoSEQ multiplex PCR; TCRdb holds only in-frame clones, not every one. The repertoire has tens of thousands of clones, 95% of them found once; the top ten carry more than 0.2%. The sequenced material came from T cells isolated from PBMCs. The receptors come from a human donor in good health. The CDR3 runs from the conserved cysteine through the conserved F or W. The D gene is left open where the match is weak. Only some rows state a clone size, as once, few, many or a class for expanded clones.

>NA|TRBD2|TRBV5-4|16|TRBJ2-5
CASSGRAGGPLETQYF
TGTGCCAGCAGCGGCCGAGCGGGAGGTCCCCTAGAGACCCAGTACTTC
>NA|TRBD2|TRBV7-3|16|TRBJ2-5
CASSLEGAGGQETQYF
TGTGCCAGCAGCTTAGAGGGAGCGGGGGGACAAGAGACCCAGTACTTC
>NA|NA|TRBV28|15|TRBJ2-2
CASSLGRVTTGELFF
TGTGCCAGCAGTTTAGGGAGAGTTACCACCGGGGAGCTGTTTTTT
>NA|NA|TRBV18|14|TRBJ1-2
CASSPPGANYGYTF
TGTGCCAGCTCACCACCAGGGGCTAACTATGGCTACACCTTC
>NA|TRBD2|TRBV7-8|17|TRBJ2-3
CASSLARLATSTDTQYF
TGTGCCAGCAGCTTAGCCCGACTAGCGACTAGCACAGATACGCAGTATTTT
>NA|NA|TRBV20-1|11|TRBJ2-1
CSALRGNEQFF
TGCAGTGCTCTCAGGGGCAATGAGCAGTTCTTC
>NA|TRBD2|TRBV5-1|12|TRBJ2-5
CASSSGEETQYF
TGCGCCAGCTCTAGCGGCGAAGAGACCCAGTACTTC
>NA|NA|TRBV29-1|13|TRBJ2-7
CSVGEAGQPQQYF
TGCAGCGTTGGGGAGGCGGGACAGCCACAGCAGTACTTC
>NA|NA|TRBV10-2|13|TRBJ2-5
CASSEYLQETQYF
TGCGCCAGCAGTGAGTACTTGCAAGAGACCCAGTACTTC
>once|TRBD2|TRBV4-2|19|TRBJ2-1
CASSQGGLAGGSSYNEQFF
TGTGCCAGCAGCCAGGGGGGACTAGCGGGAGGTAGTTCCTACAATGAGCAGTTCTTC
>NA|TRBD1|TRBV5-1|15|TRBJ2-3
CASSTGTASTDTQYF
TGCGCCAGCAGCACGGGGACAGCTAGCACAGATACGCAGTATTTT
>NA|TRBD1|TRBV7-9|14|TRBJ1-2
CASSLGQGAYGYTF
TGTGCCAGCAGCCTTGGACAGGGGGCCTATGGCTACACCTTC
>NA|NA|TRBV19|13|TRBJ2-5
CASSSQGSETQYF
TGTGCCAGTAGTTCCCAGGGGAGCGAGACCCAGTACTTC
>NA|NA|TRBV19|12|TRBJ1-1
CASSTHSSPAFF
TGTGCCAGTAGTACTCACAGTTCCCCAGCTTTCTTT
>NA|NA|TRBV4-1|13|TRBJ1-2
CASSRPQANGYTF
TGCGCCAGCAGCCGCCCTCAGGCTAATGGCTACACCTTC
>NA|NA|TRBV25-1|14|TRBJ2-7
CASRPDTGSYEQYF
TGTGCCAGCCGACCTGACACAGGCTCCTACGAGCAGTACTTC
>NA|TRBD1|TRBV9|15|TRBJ1-5
CASSAGTGDYQPQHF
TGTGCCAGCAGTGCCGGGACAGGGGATTATCAGCCCCAGCATTTT
>once|NA|TRBV29-1|14|TRBJ2-4
CSVGTRLAKNIQYF
TGCAGCGTCGGGACACGCCTAGCCAAAAACATTCAGTACTTC
>NA|TRBD2|TRBV19|16|TRBJ2-1
CASSIDVAGGGNEQFF
TGTGCCAGTAGTATAGATGTAGCGGGGGGCGGCAATGAGCAGTTCTTC
>NA|TRBD1|TRBV4-1|13|TRBJ1-4
CASRGQGDEKLFF
TGCGCCAGCAGGGGACAGGGGGACGAAAAACTGTTTTTT
>NA|NA|TRBV5-6|17|TRBJ2-3
CASSSGLAASALDTQYF
TGTGCCAGCAGCTCTGGACTGGCGGCTAGTGCATTAGATACGCAGTATTTT
>NA|NA|TRBV18|17|TRBJ2-3
CASSPLTVTVGTDTQYF
TGTGCCAGCTCACCACTTACCGTTACAGTGGGCACAGATACGCAGTATTTT
>once|TRBD2|TRBV7-8|16|TRBJ2-2
CASSPGLAGTPGELFF
TGTGCCAGCAGCCCGGGACTAGCGGGAACACCCGGGGAGCTGTTTTTT
>NA|NA|TRBV30|12|TRBJ2-1
CAWSIAANEQFF
TGTGCCTGGAGTATCGCGGCCAATGAGCAGTTCTTC
>few|NA|TRBV7-9|14|TRBJ1-2
CASTDDRDIYGYTF
TGTGCCAGCACCGATGACCGGGACATTTATGGCTACACCTTC
>NA|TRBD1|TRBV5-1|14|TRBJ1-2
CASSRQGMDYGYTF
TGCGCCAGCAGCCGACAGGGAATGGACTATGGCTACACCTTC
>NA|NA|TRBV6-6|16|TRBJ1-3
CASSYSGQSSGNTIYF
TGTGCCAGCAGTTACTCAGGACAGTCCTCTGGAAACACCATATATTTT
>NA|NA|TRBV2|17|TRBJ1-6
CASLTDYLSIFSSPLHF
TGTGCCAGCCTTACAGACTACCTCTCTATATTTTCTTCACCCCTCCACTTT
>NA|NA|TRBV2|14|TRBJ2-1
CASSDPDSYNEQFF
TGTGCCAGCAGTGATCCAGATTCCTACAATGAGCAGTTCTTC
>NA|NA|TRBV2|13|TRBJ2-2
CASTGGLAGELFF
TGTGCCAGCACCGGGGGGCTGGCCGGGGAGCTGTTTTTT
>NA|TRBD2|TRBV10-3|16|TRBJ2-3
CAIRELAGQGSDTQYF
TGTGCCATCCGGGAGCTAGCGGGACAAGGATCAGATACGCAGTATTTT
>NA|NA|TRBV29-1|15|TRBJ1-5
CSVVVPGGSNQPQHF
TGCAGCGTTGTAGTCCCAGGAGGGAGCAATCAGCCCCAGCATTTT
>once|TRBD1|TRBV25-1|14|TRBJ1-5
CASSPTGENQPQHF
TGTGCCAGCAGTCCGACAGGGGAGAATCAGCCCCAGCATTTT
>NA|NA|TRBV11-2|13|TRBJ2-7
CASRRVGGYEQYF
TGTGCCAGCAGACGGGTAGGGGGCTACGAGCAGTACTTC
>NA|NA|TRBV4-2|14|TRBJ2-7
CASSQDHKEYEQYF
TGTGCCAGCAGCCAAGATCACAAGGAGTACGAGCAGTACTTC
>NA|TRBD1|TRBV29-1|14|TRBJ2-1
CSVTQWDRVNEQFF
TGCAGCGTTACCCAGTGGGACAGGGTGAATGAGCAGTTCTTC
>NA|NA|TRBV27|13|TRBJ2-7
CASRQEVSYEQYF
TGTGCCAGCCGACAGGAGGTCTCCTACGAGCAGTACTTC
>NA|NA|TRBV11-2|15|TRBJ2-2
CASSSGVYPPGELFF
TGTGCCAGCAGTTCCGGGGTTTATCCTCCCGGGGAGCTGTTTTTT
>NA|TRBD2|TRBV16|15|TRBJ2-7
CASSRGEGAVYEQYF
TGTGCCAGCAGCCGCGGGGAGGGTGCGGTGTACGAGCAGTACTTC
>NA|NA|TRBV29-1|11|TRBJ1-4
CSVSLNEKLFF
TGCAGCGTTTCTCTTAATGAAAAACTGTTTTTT
>NA|NA|TRBV29-1|14|TRBJ2-2
CSVPRDSNTGELFF
TGCAGCGTTCCCAGGGACTCGAACACCGGGGAGCTGTTTTTT
>NA|TRBD1|TRBV28|16|TRBJ2-7
CASSSFDRVGPYEQYF
TGTGCCAGCAGCTCCTTCGACAGGGTAGGTCCCTACGAGCAGTACTTC
>NA|NA|TRBV5-4|14|TRBJ2-7
CASSFDSISYEQYF
TGTGCCAGCAGCTTCGATAGTATTTCCTACGAGCAGTACTTC
>NA|NA|TRBV7-2|16|TRBJ1-2
CASSLGAQTANYGYTF
TGTGCCAGCAGCTTAGGAGCTCAAACTGCTAACTATGGCTACACCTTC
>NA|TRBD2|TRBV5-1|18|TRBJ2-3
CASSTSGGLAGTTDTQYF
TGCGCCAGCAGCACATCTGGGGGGCTAGCGGGTACCACAGATACGCAGTATTTT
>NA|NA|TRBV4-1|14|TRBJ1-1
CASTMRDLNTEAFF
TGCGCCAGCACCATGAGGGATTTGAACACTGAAGCTTTCTTT
>NA|NA|TRBV5-1|12|TRBJ2-3
CASSFNTDTQYF
TGCGCCAGCAGCTTCAACACAGATACGCAGTATTTT
>NA|NA|TRBV9|13|TRBJ2-3
CASSVRGTDTQYF
TGTGCCAGCAGCGTCCGGGGTACAGATACGCAGTATTTT
>NA|NA|TRBV6-5|16|TRBJ2-1
CASSYQVASSYNEQFF
TGTGCCAGCAGTTACCAGGTAGCGAGCTCCTACAATGAGCAGTTCTTC
>NA|TRBD2|TRBV5-1|15|TRBJ2-7
CASTGKRGETYEQYF
TGCGCCAGCACGGGTAAGCGGGGGGAGACCTACGAGCAGTACTTC
>NA|TRBD1|TRBV10-3|15|TRBJ1-5
CAISPTDRGEQPQHF
TGTGCCATCAGTCCGACAGACAGGGGGGAGCAGCCCCAGCATTTT